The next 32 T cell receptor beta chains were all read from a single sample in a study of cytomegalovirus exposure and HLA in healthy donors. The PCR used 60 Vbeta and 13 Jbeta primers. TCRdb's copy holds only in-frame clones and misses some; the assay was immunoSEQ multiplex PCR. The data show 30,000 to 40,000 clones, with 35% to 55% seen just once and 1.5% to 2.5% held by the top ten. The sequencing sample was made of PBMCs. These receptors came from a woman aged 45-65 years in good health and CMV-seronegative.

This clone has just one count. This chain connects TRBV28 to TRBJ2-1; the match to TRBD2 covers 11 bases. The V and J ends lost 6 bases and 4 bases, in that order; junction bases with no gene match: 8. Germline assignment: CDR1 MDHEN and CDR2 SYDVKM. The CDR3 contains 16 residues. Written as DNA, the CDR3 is TGTGCCAGCAGGCCCACTAGCGGGAGTATGTACAATGAGCAGTTCTTC. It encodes CASRPTSGSMYNEQFF.

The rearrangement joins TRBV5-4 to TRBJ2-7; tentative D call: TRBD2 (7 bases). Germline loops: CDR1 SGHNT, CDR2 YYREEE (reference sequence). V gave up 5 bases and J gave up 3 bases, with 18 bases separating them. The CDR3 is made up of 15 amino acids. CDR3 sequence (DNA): TGTGCCAGCAGTGAAGGGGGGGCCGGTGGCTACGAGCAGTACTTC. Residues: CASSEGGAGGYEQYF.

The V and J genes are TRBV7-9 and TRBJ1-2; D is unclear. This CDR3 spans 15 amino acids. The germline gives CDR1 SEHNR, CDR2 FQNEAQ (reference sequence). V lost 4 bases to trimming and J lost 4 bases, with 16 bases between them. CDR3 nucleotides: TGTGCCAGCAGCTCGTATACGACTCTGGTCTATGGCTACACCTTC. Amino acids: CASSSYTTLVYGYTF.

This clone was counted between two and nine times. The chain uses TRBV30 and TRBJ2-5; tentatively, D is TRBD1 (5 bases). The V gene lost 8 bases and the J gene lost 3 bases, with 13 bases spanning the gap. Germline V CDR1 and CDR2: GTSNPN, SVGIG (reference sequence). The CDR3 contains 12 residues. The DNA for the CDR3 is TGTGCCCAAGGGGAAGGAGAAGAGACCCAGTACTTC. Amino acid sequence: CAQGEGEETQYF.

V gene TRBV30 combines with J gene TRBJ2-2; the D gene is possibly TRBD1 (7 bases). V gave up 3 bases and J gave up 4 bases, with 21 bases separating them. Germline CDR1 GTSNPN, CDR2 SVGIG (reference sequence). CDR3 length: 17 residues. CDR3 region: CAWRHPTGRSGTGELFF. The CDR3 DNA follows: TGTGCCTGGAGGCACCCGACAGGGAGGTCAGGCACCGGGGAGCTGTTTTTT.

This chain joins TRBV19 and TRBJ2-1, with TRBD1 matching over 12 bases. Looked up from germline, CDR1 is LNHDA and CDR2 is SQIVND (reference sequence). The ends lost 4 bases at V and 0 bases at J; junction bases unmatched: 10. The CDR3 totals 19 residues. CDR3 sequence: CASSNRDRGHLSSYNEQFF. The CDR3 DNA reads TGTGCCAGTAGTAACCGGGACAGGGGGCATCTAAGCTCCTACAATGAGCAGTTCTTC.

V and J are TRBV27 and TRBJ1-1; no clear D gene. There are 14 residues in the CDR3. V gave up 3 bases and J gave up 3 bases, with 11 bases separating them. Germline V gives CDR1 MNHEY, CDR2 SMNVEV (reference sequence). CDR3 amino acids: CASSLLSSDTEAFF. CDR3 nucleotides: TGTGCCAGCAGTTTGTTATCGAGTGACACTGAAGCTTTCTTT.

The CDR3 nucleotides read TGCAGCGTTGGGGGGACTAGCGGGGGGGCGGTCTACAATGAGCAGTTCTTC. Amino acid sequence: CSVGGTSGGAVYNEQFF. This chain joins TRBV29-1 and TRBJ2-1; 16 positions agree with TRBD2. V dropped 4 bases and J dropped 3; count of bases not matched to a gene: 6. Germline V gene sequence: CDR1 SQVTM, CDR2 ANQGSEA. The CDR3 has 17 residues.

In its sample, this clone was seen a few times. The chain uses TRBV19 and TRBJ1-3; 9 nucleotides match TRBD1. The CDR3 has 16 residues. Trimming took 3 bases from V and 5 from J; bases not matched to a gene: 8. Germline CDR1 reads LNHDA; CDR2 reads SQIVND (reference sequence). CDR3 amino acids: CASSMPGTGKRNTIYF. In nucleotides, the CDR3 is TGTGCCAGTAGTATGCCCGGGACAGGGAAGAGAAACACCATATATTTT.

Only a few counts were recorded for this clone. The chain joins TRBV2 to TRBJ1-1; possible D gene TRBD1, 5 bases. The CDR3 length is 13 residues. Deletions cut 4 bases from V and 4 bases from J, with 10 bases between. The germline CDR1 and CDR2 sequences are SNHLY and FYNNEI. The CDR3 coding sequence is TGTGCCAGCAGTGCACAGGCGGTCACTGAAGCTTTCTTT. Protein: CASSAQAVTEAFF.

The CDR3 sequence is CASSQDRWGGGEQFF. In DNA, the CDR3 is TGCGCCAGCAGCCAAGATAGGTGGGGGGGCGGTGAGCAGTTCTTC. The rearrangement links TRBV4-1 to TRBJ2-1; tentative D call: TRBD2 (7 bases). The CDR3 runs 15 residues. From germline, CDR1 is MGHRA and CDR2 YSYEKL. The V end was cut by 0 bases, the J end by 9 bases, with 15 bases between.

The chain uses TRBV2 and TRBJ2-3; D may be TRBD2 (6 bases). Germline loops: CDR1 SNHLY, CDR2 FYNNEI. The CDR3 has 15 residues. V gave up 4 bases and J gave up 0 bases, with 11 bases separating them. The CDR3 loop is CASSGGTPSTDTQYF. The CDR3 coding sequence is TGTGCCAGCAGTGGAGGGACTCCGAGCACAGATACGCAGTATTTT.

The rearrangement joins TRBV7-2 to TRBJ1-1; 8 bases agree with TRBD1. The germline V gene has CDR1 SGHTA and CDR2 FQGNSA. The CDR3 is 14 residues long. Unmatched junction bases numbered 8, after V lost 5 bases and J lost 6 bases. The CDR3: CASSPPHRGSEAFF. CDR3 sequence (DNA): TGTGCCAGCAGCCCACCGCACAGGGGGTCTGAAGCTTTCTTT.

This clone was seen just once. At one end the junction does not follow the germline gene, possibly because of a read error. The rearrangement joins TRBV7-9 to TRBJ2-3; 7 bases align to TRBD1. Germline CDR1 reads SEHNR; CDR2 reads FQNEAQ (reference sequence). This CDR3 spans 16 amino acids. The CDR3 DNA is TGTTCCAGCAGCCGGAGAGGGGGCCTAAGCACAGATACGCAGTATTTT. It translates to CSSSRRGGLSTDTQYF. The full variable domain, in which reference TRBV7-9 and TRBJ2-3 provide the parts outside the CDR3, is DTGVSQNPRHKITKRGQNVTFRCDPISEHNRLYWYRQTLGQGPEFLTYFQNEAQLEKSRLLSDRFSAERPKGSFSTLEIQRTEQGDSAMYLCSSSRRGGLSTDTQYFGPGTRLTVL.

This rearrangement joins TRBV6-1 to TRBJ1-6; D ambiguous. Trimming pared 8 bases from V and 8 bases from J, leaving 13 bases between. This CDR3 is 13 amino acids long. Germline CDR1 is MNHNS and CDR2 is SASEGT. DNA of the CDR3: TGTGCCAGCTATACAGCCGCCCATTCACCCCTCCACTTT. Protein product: CASYTAAHSPLHF.

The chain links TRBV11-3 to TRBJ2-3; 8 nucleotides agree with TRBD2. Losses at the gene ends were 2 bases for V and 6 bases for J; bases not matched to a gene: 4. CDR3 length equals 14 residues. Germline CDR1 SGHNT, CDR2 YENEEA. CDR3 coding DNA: TGTGCCAGCAGCTTAAATAGCGGGGATGATACGCAGTATTTT. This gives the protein CASSLNSGDDTQYF.

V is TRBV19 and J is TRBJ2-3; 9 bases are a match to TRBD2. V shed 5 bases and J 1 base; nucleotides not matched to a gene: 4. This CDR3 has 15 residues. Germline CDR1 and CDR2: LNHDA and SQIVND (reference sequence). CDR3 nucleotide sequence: TGTGCCAGTAGTCGGGCTAGCGGGGGCACAGATACGCAGTATTTT. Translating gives CASSRASGGTDTQYF.

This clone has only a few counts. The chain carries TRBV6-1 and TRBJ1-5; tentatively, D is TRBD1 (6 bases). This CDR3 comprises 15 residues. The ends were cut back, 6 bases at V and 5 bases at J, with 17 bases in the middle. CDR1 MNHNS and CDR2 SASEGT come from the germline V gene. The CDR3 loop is CASSLTGLLDQPQHF. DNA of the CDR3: TGTGCCAGCAGCCTTACAGGGTTGTTGGATCAGCCCCAGCATTTT.

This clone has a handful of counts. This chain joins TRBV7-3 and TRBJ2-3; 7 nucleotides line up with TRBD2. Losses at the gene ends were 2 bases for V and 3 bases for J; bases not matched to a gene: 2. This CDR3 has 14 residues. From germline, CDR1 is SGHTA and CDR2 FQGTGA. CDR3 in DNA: TGTGCCAGCAGCTTAGCGGGAGAGACAGATACGCAGTATTTT. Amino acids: CASSLAGETDTQYF.

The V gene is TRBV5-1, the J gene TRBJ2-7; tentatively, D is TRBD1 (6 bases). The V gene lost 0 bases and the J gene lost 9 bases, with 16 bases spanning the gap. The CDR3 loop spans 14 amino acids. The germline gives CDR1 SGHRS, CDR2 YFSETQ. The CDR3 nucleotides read TGCGCCAGCAGCTTGGAGCAGGGGATCTGGGGGCAGTACTTC. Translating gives CASSLEQGIWGQYF.

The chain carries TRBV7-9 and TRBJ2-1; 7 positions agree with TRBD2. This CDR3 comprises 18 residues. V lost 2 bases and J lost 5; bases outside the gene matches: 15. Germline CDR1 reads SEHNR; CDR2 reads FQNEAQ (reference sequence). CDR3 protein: CASSLPLFGREMNNEQFF. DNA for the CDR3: TGTGCCAGCAGCTTACCCCTTTTTGGGCGGGAGATGAACAATGAGCAGTTCTTC.

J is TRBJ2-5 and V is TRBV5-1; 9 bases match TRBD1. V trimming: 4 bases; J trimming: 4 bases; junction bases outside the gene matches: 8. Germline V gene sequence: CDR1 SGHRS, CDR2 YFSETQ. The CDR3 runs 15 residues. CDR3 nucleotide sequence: TGCGCCAGCAGCCTAGGGGACAGGGAAGGAGAGACCCAGTACTTC. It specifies CASSLGDREGETQYF.

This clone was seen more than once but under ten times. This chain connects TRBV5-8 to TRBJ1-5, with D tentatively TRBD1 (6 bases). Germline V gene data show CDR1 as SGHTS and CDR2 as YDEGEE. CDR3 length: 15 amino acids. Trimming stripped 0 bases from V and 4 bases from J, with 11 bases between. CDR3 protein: CASSLVGGFNQPQHF. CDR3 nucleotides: TGTGCCAGCAGCTTGGTTGGGGGCTTTAATCAGCCCCAGCATTTT. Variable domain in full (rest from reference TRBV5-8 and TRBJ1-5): EAGVTQSPTHLIKTRGQQATLRCSPISGHTSVYWYQQALGLGLQFLLWYDEGEERNRGNFPPRFSGRQFPNYSSELNVNALELEDSALYLCASSLVGGFNQPQHFGDGTRLSIL.

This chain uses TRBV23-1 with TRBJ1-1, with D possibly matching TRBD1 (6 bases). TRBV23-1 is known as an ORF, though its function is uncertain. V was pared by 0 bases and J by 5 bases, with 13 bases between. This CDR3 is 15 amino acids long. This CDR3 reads CASSQSQGRLTEAFF. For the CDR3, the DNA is TGCGCCAGCAGTCAATCCCAGGGGCGACTGACTGAAGCTTTCTTT.

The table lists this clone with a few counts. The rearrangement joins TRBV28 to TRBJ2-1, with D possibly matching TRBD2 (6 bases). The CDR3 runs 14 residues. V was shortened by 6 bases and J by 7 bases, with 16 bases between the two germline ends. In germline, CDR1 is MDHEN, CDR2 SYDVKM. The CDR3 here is CASREGLLPNEQFF. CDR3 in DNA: TGTGCCAGCAGGGAGGGACTCCTTCCGAATGAGCAGTTCTTC.

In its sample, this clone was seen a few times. CDR3: CASSWGASGFTDTQYF. In DNA, the CDR3 is TGTGCCAGCAGTTGGGGGGCTAGCGGCTTCACAGATACGCAGTATTTT. The chain is built from TRBV6-6 and TRBJ2-3; TRBD2 might be the D (7 bases). The CDR3 has 16 residues. Germline V gives CDR1 MNHNY, CDR2 SVGAGI (reference sequence). The V gene lost 4 bases and the J gene lost 2 bases, with 16 bases spanning the gap.

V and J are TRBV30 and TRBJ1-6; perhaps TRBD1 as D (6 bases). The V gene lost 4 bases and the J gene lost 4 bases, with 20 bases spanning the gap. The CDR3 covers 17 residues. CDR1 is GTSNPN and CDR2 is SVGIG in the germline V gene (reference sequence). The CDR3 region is CAWIRPGERVYNSPLHF. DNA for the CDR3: TGTGCCTGGATCCGCCCAGGGGAGAGGGTTTATAATTCACCCCTCCACTTT.

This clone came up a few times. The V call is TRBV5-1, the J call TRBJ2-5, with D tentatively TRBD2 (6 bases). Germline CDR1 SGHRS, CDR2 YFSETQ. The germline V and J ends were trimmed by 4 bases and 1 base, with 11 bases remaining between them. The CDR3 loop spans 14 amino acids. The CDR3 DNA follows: TGCGCCAGCAGCCCTAGCGTCACCCAAGAGACCCAGTACTTC. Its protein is CASSPSVTQETQYF.

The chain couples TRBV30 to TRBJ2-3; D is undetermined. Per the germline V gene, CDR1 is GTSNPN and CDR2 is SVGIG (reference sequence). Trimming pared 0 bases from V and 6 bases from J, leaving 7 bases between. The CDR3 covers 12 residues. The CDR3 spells CAWSVGQDTQYF. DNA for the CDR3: TGTGCCTGGAGTGTTGGGCAGGATACGCAGTATTTT.

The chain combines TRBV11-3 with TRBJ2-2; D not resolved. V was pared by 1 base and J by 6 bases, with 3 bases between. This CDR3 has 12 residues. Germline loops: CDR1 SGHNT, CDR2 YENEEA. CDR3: CASSLAAGELFF. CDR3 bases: TGTGCCAGCAGCTTAGCGGCCGGGGAGCTGTTTTTT. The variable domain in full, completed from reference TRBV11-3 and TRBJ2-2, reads EAGVVQSPRYKIIEKKQPVAFWCNPISGHNTLYWYLQNLGQGPELLIRYENEEAVDDSQLPKDRFSAERLKGVDSTLKIQPAELGDSAVYLCASSLAAGELFFGEGSRLTVL.

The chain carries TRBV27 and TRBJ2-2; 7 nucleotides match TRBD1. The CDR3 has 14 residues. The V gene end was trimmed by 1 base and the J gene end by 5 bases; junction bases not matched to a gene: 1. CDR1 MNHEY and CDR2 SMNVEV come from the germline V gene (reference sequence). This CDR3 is CASSLFRGTGELFF. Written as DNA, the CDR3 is TGTGCCAGCAGTTTATTCAGGGGGACCGGGGAGCTGTTTTTT.

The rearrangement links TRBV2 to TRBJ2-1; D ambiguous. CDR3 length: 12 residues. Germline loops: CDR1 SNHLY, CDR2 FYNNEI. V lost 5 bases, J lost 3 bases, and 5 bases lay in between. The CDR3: CASSSGYNEQFF. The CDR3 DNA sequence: TGTGCCAGCAGTTCGGGCTACAATGAGCAGTTCTTC.